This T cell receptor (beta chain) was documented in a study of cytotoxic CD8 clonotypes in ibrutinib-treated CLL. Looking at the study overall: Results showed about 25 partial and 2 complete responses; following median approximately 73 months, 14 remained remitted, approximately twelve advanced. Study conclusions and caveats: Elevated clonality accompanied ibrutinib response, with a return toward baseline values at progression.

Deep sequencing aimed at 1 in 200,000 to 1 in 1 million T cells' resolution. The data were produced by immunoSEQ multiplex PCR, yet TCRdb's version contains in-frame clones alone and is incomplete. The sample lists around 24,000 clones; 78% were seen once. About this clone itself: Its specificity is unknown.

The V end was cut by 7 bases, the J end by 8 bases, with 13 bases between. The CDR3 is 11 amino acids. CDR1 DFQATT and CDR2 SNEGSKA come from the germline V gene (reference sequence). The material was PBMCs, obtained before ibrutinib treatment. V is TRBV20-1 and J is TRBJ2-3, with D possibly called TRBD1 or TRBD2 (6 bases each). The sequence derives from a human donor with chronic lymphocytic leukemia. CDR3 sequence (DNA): TGCAGTGTCGGGGGCGCGGGTACGCAGTATTTT. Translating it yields CSVGGAGTQYF.